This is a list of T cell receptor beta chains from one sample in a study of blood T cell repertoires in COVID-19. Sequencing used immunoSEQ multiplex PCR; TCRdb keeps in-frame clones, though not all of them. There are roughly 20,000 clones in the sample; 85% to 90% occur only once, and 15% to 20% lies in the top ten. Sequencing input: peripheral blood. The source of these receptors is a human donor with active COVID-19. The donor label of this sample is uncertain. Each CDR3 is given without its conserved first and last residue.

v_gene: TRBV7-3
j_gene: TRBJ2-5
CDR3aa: ASSPGLSTAVETQY

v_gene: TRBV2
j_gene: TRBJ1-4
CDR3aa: AGRLGTGKNEKLF

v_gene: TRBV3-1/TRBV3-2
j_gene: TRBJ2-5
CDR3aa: ASSHNVAGGPETQY

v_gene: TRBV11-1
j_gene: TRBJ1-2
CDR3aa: ASSDTGGIDT

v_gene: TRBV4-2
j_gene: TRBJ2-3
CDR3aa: ASSPDGGSGDTQY

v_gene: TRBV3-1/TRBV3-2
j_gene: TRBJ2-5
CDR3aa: ASSPWESGAETQY

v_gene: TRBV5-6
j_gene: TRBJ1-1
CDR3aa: ASSAQGATEAF

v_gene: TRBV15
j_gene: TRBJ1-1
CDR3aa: ATSRAAPGQGAAF

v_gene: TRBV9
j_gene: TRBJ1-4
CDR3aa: ASSVGAGMGTNEKLF

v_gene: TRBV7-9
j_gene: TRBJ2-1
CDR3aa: ASSFGPEQF

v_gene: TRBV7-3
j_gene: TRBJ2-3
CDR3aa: ASSLTSQGIFTDTQY

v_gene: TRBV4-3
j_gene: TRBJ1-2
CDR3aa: ASSSGTGGYSGYGYT

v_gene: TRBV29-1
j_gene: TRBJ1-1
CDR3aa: SVGETGIGVNTEAF

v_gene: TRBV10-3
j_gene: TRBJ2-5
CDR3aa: AISEGVGIQAETQY

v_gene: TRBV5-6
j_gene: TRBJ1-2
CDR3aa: ASSLGGGGRNYGYT

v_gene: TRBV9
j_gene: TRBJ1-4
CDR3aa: ASSGTGQANEKLF

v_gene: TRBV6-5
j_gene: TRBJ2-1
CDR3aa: ASSLTGISYNEQF

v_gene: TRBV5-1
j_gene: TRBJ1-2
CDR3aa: ASSLLNLQGDYGYT

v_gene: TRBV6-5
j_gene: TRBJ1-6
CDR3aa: ASRTQGSHNSPLH